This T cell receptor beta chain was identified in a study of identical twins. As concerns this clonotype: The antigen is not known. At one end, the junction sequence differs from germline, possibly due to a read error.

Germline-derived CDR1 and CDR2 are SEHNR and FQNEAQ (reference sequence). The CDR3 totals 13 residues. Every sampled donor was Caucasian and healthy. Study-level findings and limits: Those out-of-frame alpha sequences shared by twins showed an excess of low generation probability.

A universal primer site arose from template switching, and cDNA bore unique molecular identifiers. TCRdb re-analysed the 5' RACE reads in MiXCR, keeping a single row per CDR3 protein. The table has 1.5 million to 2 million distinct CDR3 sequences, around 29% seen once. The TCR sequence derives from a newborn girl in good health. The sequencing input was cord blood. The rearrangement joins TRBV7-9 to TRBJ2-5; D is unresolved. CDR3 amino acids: CASSLDGAETQYF. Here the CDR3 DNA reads TGCGCCAGCAGCTTGGATGGTGCTGAGACCCAGTACTTC.